This T cell receptor beta chain was recovered during a study of blood T cell repertoires in COVID-19. As for the study in general: Researchers got acute and convalescent COVID-19 samples from the United States, Italy and Spain. The analysed material was cDNA or gDNA that came from T cells, B-cell-depleted T cells, or PBMCs.

Per the germline V gene, CDR1 is LGHNA and CDR2 is YNFKEQ. V dropped 0 bases and J dropped 0 bases, with 18 bases sitting between them. The CDR3 runs 18 residues. In the authors' workflow: It was from reference gene primer amplification that nucleated cell counts were estimated. Here immunoSEQ multiplex PCR was the method, and the copy in TCRdb shows in-frame clones only, minus some. The DNA was the basis for D and trimming; V, J and clone size are from that table. Of roughly 250,000 clones listed, approximately 87% were seen once; the top ten hold more than 10%. This clonotype originated in a woman aged 25 to 39 with COVID-19, enrolled during active disease. The material sequenced was peripheral blood. The chain carries TRBV4-2 and TRBJ2-7; D possibly corresponds to TRBD1 (6 bases). This chain's CDR3 is CASSQDPADSHYSYEQYF. Written as DNA, the CDR3 is TGTGCCAGCAGCCAAGACCCGGCGGACAGCCATTACTCCTACGAGCAGTACTTC.